The 10 T cell receptor beta chains reported below all come from one sample, sequenced in a study of blood T cell repertoires in COVID-19. Produced via immunoSEQ multiplex PCR; TCRdb's table is partial and in-frame only. The top ten clones hold roughly 12% of a sample with 200,000 to 250,000 clones, around 82% of them seen once. The sequencing sample was made of peripheral blood. These receptors came from a woman aged 40 to 55 with acute or convalescent COVID-19.

The chain recombines TRBV4-1 with TRBJ2-3; possible D gene TRBD1, 6 bases. Germline CDR1 reads MGHRA; CDR2 reads YSYEKL. This CDR3 has 15 amino acids. V lost 4 bases to trimming and J lost 4 bases, with 15 bases between them. CDR3 sequence reads: CASSPNTGISDTQYF. CDR3 sequence (DNA): TGCGCCAGCAGCCCGAACACAGGGATTTCAGATACGCAGTATTTT.

The chain combines TRBV6-5 with TRBJ2-2; 9 bases align to TRBD2. The V gene's germline CDR1 is MNHEY and CDR2 SVGAGI. This CDR3 contains 15 residues. The ends lost 7 bases at V and 1 base at J; junction bases unmatched: 4. The CDR3 DNA reads as TGTGCCAGCAACCGAGCGGGGGGGAACACCGGGGAGCTGTTTTTT. Translating it yields CASNRAGGNTGELFF.

V and J are TRBV5-1 and TRBJ2-7, with D uncertain. CDR3 length equals 14 residues. Trimming cost V 5 bases and J 3 bases, with 15 bases left between them. Germline CDR1 SGHRS, CDR2 YFSETQ. The CDR3 DNA reads TGCGCCAGCAGTCCCCCCAGAGGCTACTACGAGCAGTACTTC. This encodes CASSPPRGYYEQYF.

This clone turned up a few times. This chain links TRBV12-3 or TRBV12-4 with TRBJ1-3, with no clear D. The CDR3 spans 13 residues. V lost 8 bases and J 0 bases, leaving 8 bases between the germline ends. CDR3 sequence: CASLPSSGNTIYF. The CDR3, as DNA: TGTGCCAGCCTACCAAGCTCTGGAAACACCATATATTTT.

The chain is built from TRBV6-2 or TRBV6-3 and TRBJ2-1; maybe TRBD2 (6 bases). CDR3 length: 15 amino acids. Trimming removed 6 bases at V and 7 bases at J, with 19 bases between. Germline lookup yields CDR1 MNHEY and CDR2 SVGEGT. The CDR3 region has the DNA TGTGCCAGCAGCTCCCGGACTATGTTCGGAAATGAGCAGTTCTTC. The encoded protein is CASSSRTMFGNEQFF.

V usage is TRBV5-1 and J usage is TRBJ2-7; 10 bases map to TRBD1. Germline V gene lookup returns CDR1 SGHRS and CDR2 YFSETQ. This CDR3 region has 15 residues. V was pared by 5 bases and J by 0 bases, with 5 bases of the junction left unmatched. CDR3 region: CASSRQGASSYEQYF. In nucleotides, the CDR3 is TGCGCCAGCAGTCGACAGGGGGCGAGCTCCTACGAGCAGTACTTC.

The CDR3 DNA sequence: TGTGCCAGCAGACCAACAGGGGGCTCTGGAAACACCATATATTTT. It codes for CASRPTGGSGNTIYF. V gene TRBV19 combines with J gene TRBJ1-3; TRBD1 agrees at 8 bases. This CDR3 comprises 15 residues. Germline assignment: CDR1 LNHDA and CDR2 SQIVND (reference sequence). V lost 9 bases, J lost 0 bases, and 7 bases stayed unmatched.

The chain couples TRBV28 to TRBJ1-4; 7 nucleotides match TRBD1. V was pared by 4 bases and J by 2 bases, with 7 bases of the junction left unmatched. CDR1 and CDR2 from the germline V gene are MDHEN and SYDVKM. This CDR3 contains 16 residues. DNA for the CDR3: TGTGCCAGCAGTTCCCAAGGGGGCGCGACTAATGAAAAACTGTTTTTT. The encoded protein is CASSSQGGATNEKLFF. The full variable domain, completed using reference TRBV28 and TRBJ1-4, is DVKVTQSSRYLVKRTGEKVFLECVQDMDHENMFWYRQDPGLGLRLIYFSYDVKMKEKGDIPEGYSVSREKKERFSLILESASTNQTSMYLCASSSQGGATNEKLFFGSGTQLSVL.

This clone was detected only a few times. The chain combines TRBV30 with TRBJ1-4; D ambiguous. The CDR3 is 11 amino acids. Deletions cut 6 bases from V and 7 bases from J, with 9 bases between. Germline loops: CDR1 GTSNPN, CDR2 SVGIG (reference sequence). CDR3 sequence reads: CACRRGEKLFF. In DNA, the CDR3 is TGTGCCTGCCGCCGAGGTGAAAAACTGTTTTTT.

This CDR3 is CATSDLSVTSVYEQFF. CDR3 nucleotides: TGTGCCACCAGTGACCTGTCAGTCACTAGCGTTTATGAGCAGTTCTTC. The chain couples TRBV24-1 to TRBJ2-1; 7 bases agree with TRBD2. CDR1 is KGHDR, CDR2 SFDVKD, per germline. Trimming took 4 bases from V and 8 from J; bases not matched to a gene: 13. There are 16 residues in the CDR3.